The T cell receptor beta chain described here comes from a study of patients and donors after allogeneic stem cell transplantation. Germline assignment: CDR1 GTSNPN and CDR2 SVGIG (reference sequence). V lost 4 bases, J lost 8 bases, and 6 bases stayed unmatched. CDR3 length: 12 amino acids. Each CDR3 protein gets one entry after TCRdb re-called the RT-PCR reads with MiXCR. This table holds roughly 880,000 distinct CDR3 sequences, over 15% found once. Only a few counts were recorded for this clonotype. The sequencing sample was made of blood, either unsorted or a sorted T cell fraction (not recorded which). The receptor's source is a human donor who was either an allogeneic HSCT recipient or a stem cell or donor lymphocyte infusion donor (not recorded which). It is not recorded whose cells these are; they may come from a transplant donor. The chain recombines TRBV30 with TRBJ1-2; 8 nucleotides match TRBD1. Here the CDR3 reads CAWTGGRNGYTF. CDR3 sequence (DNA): TGTGCCTGGACAGGGGGCAGGAACGGCTACACCTTC. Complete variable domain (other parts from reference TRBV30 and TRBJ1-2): SQTIHQWPATLVQPVGSPLSLECTVEGTSNPNLYWYRQAAGRGLQLLFYSVGIGQISSEVPQNLSASRPQDRQFILSSKKLLLSDSGFYLCAWTGGRNGYTFGSGTRLTVV.